The 13 T cell receptor beta chains below come from one sample, sequenced in a study of cytomegalovirus exposure and HLA in healthy donors. 60 Vbeta and 13 Jbeta primers were used in PCR. The table came from immunoSEQ multiplex PCR; TCRdb's copy has only in-frame clones and leaves some out. The sample data list tens of thousands of clones. The sample was PBMCs. The source is a male donor in good health and CMV-seronegative.

The CDR3 sequence: CASSKRTGGEETQYF. The DNA for the CDR3 is TGTGCCAGCTCAAAGCGGACAGGGGGCGAGGAGACCCAGTACTTC. The genes are TRBV18 and TRBJ2-5, with TRBD1 identical over 11 bases. Germline values: CDR1 KGHSH, CDR2 LQKENI. This CDR3 has 15 amino acids. V shed 5 bases and J 5 bases; nucleotides not matched to a gene: 7.

The chain uses TRBV5-5 and TRBJ2-5; 9 bases map to TRBD1. After removal of 7 bases from V and 14 bases from J, the junction contained 18 bases not matched to a gene. There are 14 residues in the CDR3. Germline V lookup: CDR1 SGHKS, CDR2 YYEKEE (reference sequence). The CDR3 region is CASGLGTGNLIPYF. CDR3 nucleotides: TGTGCCAGCGGGCTCGGGACAGGGAACCTAATACCCTACTTC.

Note on this clone: Other DNA sequences from this sample encode an identical CDR3 as well. The rearrangement joins TRBV27 to TRBJ1-2, with 9 nucleotides matching TRBD1. Germline CDR1 is MNHEY and CDR2 is SMNVEV (reference sequence). V dropped 8 bases and J dropped 4; count of bases not matched to a gene: 2. This CDR3 spans 12 amino acids. The CDR3 loop is CASSTGGYGYTF. CDR3 bases: TGTGCCAGCTCGACAGGGGGCTATGGCTACACCTTC.

V and J are TRBV5-1 and TRBJ2-1; 9 bases match TRBD2. J gave up 7 bases and V 3 bases, and 8 bases lay outside the gene matches. This CDR3 comprises 15 residues. CDR1 is SGHRS, CDR2 YFSETQ, per germline. DNA for the CDR3: TGCGCCAGCAGCTGGGGCGGGGGGGCCAAGAATGAGCAGTTCTTC. Its translation: CASSWGGGAKNEQFF.

The chain couples TRBV6-4 to TRBJ2-2, with D possibly TRBD2 on 5 matching bases. V was pared by 4 bases and J by 4 bases, with 10 bases between. The CDR3 is made up of 14 amino acids. CDR1 is MRHNA and CDR2 is SNTAGT in the germline V gene. The chain's CDR3 is CASSVGVSTGELFF. In DNA form, the CDR3 reads TGTGCCAGCAGTGTGGGAGTAAGCACCGGGGAGCTGTTTTTT.

The chain uses TRBV18 and TRBJ2-1; perhaps TRBD2 as D (5 bases). This CDR3 is 13 amino acids long. Germline CDR1 is KGHSH and CDR2 is LQKENI. Trimming took off 11 bases at V and 7 bases at J, with 18 bases between the two ends. The CDR3 spells CAPSPGSGNEQFF. For the CDR3, the DNA is TGTGCCCCCTCCCCCGGGTCGGGGAATGAGCAGTTCTTC.

CDR3: CASSPQVNMNTEAFF. The CDR3 coding sequence is TGCGCCAGCAGCCCCCAGGTAAACATGAACACTGAAGCTTTCTTT. J is TRBJ1-1 and V is TRBV5-1; D is unresolved. CDR3 size: 15 residues. V gave up 4 bases and J gave up 0 bases, with 13 bases separating them. Germline CDR1 SGHRS, CDR2 YFSETQ.

The chain couples TRBV30 to TRBJ2-5, with no clear D. Germline V lookup: CDR1 GTSNPN, CDR2 SVGIG (reference sequence). With 1 base removed from V and 4 bases from J, the gap between germline ends came to 10 bases. The CDR3 totals 13 residues. In DNA form, the CDR3 reads TGTGCCTGGAGTGGCCTGGGCAGAGAGACCCAGTACTTC. The encoded protein is CAWSGLGRETQYF.

CDR3: CASSLELSYEQYF. The CDR3 bases are TGTGCCAGCAGCTTGGAGCTCTCCTACGAGCAGTACTTC. V and J are TRBV7-9 and TRBJ2-5, with D unclear. The end of the DNA is better explained by TRBJ2-7, so the J call may be wrong. CDR1 and CDR2 (germline): SEHNR, FQNEAQ (reference sequence). The CDR3 has 13 residues.

V is TRBV11-3 and J is TRBJ2-3, with a weak D call TRBD1 (6 bases). Germline CDR1 reads SGHNT; CDR2 reads YENEEA. Trimming cost V 7 bases and J 6 bases, with 17 bases left between them. The CDR3 sequence is 14 residues long. The CDR3 DNA reads as TGTGCCAGCACCAAAACAGGGTCGTCGGATACGCAGTATTTT. Its translation: CASTKTGSSDTQYF.

The chain couples TRBV7-2 to TRBJ2-2, with D possibly matching TRBD2 (6 bases). V lost 3 bases and J lost 5, with 7 bases in between. In germline, CDR1 is SGHTA, CDR2 FQGNSA. This CDR3 region has 13 residues. The CDR3 DNA is TGTGCCAGCAGCTTTGCGGGGACCGGGGAGCTGTTTTTT. As protein: CASSFAGTGELFF.

This chain uses TRBV5-1 with TRBJ2-2; 13 nucleotides agree with TRBD2. The length of the CDR3 is 16 residues. Losses at the gene ends were 4 bases for V and 4 bases for J; bases not matched to a gene: 4. Germline CDR1 is SGHRS and CDR2 is YFSETQ. The CDR3 nucleotides read TGCGCCAGCAGCGTAACTAGCGGGGGGGCCACCGGGGAGCTGTTTTTT. This codes for CASSVTSGGATGELFF.

The chain uses TRBV5-6 and TRBJ1-6; D is ambiguous. This CDR3 contains 13 residues. V lost 5 bases to trimming and J lost 10 bases, with 13 bases between them. The V gene's germline CDR1 is SGHDT and CDR2 YYEEEE. The CDR3 DNA reads as TGTGCCAGCAGAGACCAGGTTGAGTCACCCCTCCACTTT. It translates to CASRDQVESPLHF.